Reported below is one T cell receptor beta chain. This entry is derived from a study of T cell changes during pregnancy in multiple sclerosis. The CDR3 contains 16 residues. Germline V gene data show CDR1 as SGHNT and CDR2 as YYREEE (reference sequence). The V gene lost 4 bases and the J gene lost 4 bases, with 19 bases spanning the gap. Only in-frame clones appear in the TCRdb table, and some are missing; sequencing was by immunoSEQ multiplex PCR. Here the sample spans about 30,000 clones, around 91% being singletons. This clonotype was obtained from a female donor in good health, enrolled as a control in a pregnancy study. The sample consisted of CD4+ T cells from peripheral blood mononuclear cells, taken in the third trimester of pregnancy. The chain has TRBV5-4 and TRBJ2-3; D might be TRBD1 (5 bases). This CDR3 is CASSAQGIYSADTQYF. The CDR3 DNA reads as TGTGCCAGCAGCGCTCAGGGAATTTATTCGGCAGATACGCAGTATTTT.